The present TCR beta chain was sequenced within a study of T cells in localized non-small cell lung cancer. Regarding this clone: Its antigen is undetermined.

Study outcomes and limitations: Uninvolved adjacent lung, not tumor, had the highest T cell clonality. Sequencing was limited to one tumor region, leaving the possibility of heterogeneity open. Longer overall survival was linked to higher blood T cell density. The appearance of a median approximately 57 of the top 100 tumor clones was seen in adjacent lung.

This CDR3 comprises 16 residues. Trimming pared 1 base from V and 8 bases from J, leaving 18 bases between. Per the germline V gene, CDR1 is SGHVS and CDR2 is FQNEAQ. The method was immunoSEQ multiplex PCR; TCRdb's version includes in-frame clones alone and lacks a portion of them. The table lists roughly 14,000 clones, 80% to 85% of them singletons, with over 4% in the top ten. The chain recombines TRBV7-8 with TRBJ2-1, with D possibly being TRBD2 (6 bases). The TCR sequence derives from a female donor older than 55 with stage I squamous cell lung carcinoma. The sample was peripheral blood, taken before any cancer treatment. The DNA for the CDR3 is TGTGCCAGCAGCTTAGAGAGCGCCGGGGGACGATATGAGCAGTTCTTC. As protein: CASSLESAGGRYEQFF. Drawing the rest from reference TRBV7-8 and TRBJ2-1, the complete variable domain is GAGVSQSPRYKVAKRGQDVALRCDPISGHVSLFWYQQALGQGPEFLTYFQNEAQLDKSGLPSDRFFAERPEGSVSTLKIQRTQQEDSAVYLCASSLESAGGRYEQFFGPGTRLTVL.